The clone carrying this T cell receptor beta chain has just a few counts. Its antigen is unknown. This record comes from a study of CD8 T cells in ankylosing spondylitis. The study, taken as a whole, reports: Disease-linked clones reportedly concentrated significantly in matched ankylosing spondylitis synovial fluid. Characteristic of ankylosing spondylitis blood, it appeared, was a TCR beta motif comprising fewer than 10 highly homologous variants. In peripheral blood, disease-linked CD8+ clones occurred at relatively low frequencies.

Molecular-barcoded quantitative 5'-RACE produced these TCR beta libraries. From the 5' RACE reads, TCRdb called clonotypes with MiXCR, one entry per CDR3 protein. The sample lists about 360,000 distinct CDR3 sequences; roughly 20% were seen once. Germline lookup yields CDR1 DFQATT and CDR2 SNEGSKA (reference sequence). The V segment lost 7 bases and the J segment 4 bases; nucleotides outside the gene matches: 10. The CDR3 loop spans 14 amino acids. The gene calls are TRBV20-1 and TRBJ2-1, with 7 bases lining up with TRBD2. Material: blood, either unsorted or a sorted T cell fraction (not recorded which). This receptor was taken from a male donor with ankylosing spondylitis or in good health (not recorded which). The CDR3 spells CSVAGVQDYNEQFF. Here the CDR3 DNA reads TGCAGTGTTGCGGGGGTGCAAGATTACAATGAGCAGTTCTTC.